The rows below give T cell receptor beta chains drawn from one sample of a study of blood T cell repertoires in COVID-19. Sequencing used immunoSEQ multiplex PCR; TCRdb keeps in-frame clones, though not all of them. The table records 150,000 or so clones, about 86% of them present only once. Sequenced: peripheral blood. These receptors came from a man aged 55 to 70 with acute or convalescent COVID-19. Both conserved end residues are trimmed from each CDR3.

j_gene,v_gene,CDR3aa
TRBJ1-1,TRBV5-1,ASSFGQPGTEAF
TRBJ2-6,TRBV5-1,ASSNGQAGGGANVLT
TRBJ1-5,TRBV4-1,ASSPRGGNQPQH
TRBJ1-5,TRBV6-5,ASSKTGRNQPQH
TRBJ1-2,TRBV5-6,ASSSEGGGYT
TRBJ2-2,TRBV5-1,ASSFGLRDYNTGELF
TRBJ2-3,TRBV29-1,SVGKPIRTDTQY
TRBJ2-5,TRBV9,ASSPGHGSAQY
TRBJ2-3,TRBV9,ASSPRQAGGFTDTQY
TRBJ2-1,TRBV2,ASSGMGRGRDEQF
TRBJ1-2,TRBV3-1/TRBV3-2,ASSQWLGRGYGYT
TRBJ2-1,TRBV5-1,ASRGQGLPNEQF
TRBJ1-4,TRBV7-3,ASSGLGSFSEKLF
TRBJ2-1,TRBV27,ASSWTSGRGVSRNEQF
TRBJ1-1,TRBV6-6,ASSRSLWGVEAF
TRBJ1-2,TRBV29-1,SVRDIQKGYT
TRBJ1-6,TRBV20-1,SASFSTGYNSPLH
TRBJ2-1,TRBV6-1,ASSEQRLMNEQF
TRBJ1-4,TRBV3-1/TRBV3-2,ASSRYQGVTNEKLF
TRBJ2-1,TRBV2,ASNRLARNEQF
TRBJ2-7,TRBV3-1/TRBV3-2,ASSQDIAYEQY
TRBJ2-5,TRBV3-1/TRBV3-2,ASSHPRTSGKETQY
TRBJ1-2,TRBV24-1,ATSDTGTGGVGYT
TRBJ1-1,TRBV19,ASSIWQGISAEAF
TRBJ1-1,TRBV10-3,AISESDKNTEAF
TRBJ1-5,TRBV30,AWSYLSSRESNQPQH
TRBJ2-1,TRBV6-6,ASRLGLAGDGEQF
TRBJ1-5,TRBV2,ASTRGPTQYQPQH
TRBJ1-2,TRBV28,ASSTSTGNYGYT
TRBJ2-3,TRBV19,ASSIQSTDTQY